These 17 T cell receptor beta chains share one sample of origin, sequenced in a study of T cell responses to AZD1222 COVID-19 vaccine. This table comes from immunoSEQ multiplex PCR, and its TCRdb copy is limited to in-frame clones, with some not included. Of some 97,000 clones in the sample, 88% are singletons; the top ten hold roughly 1.8%. Sequences were derived from peripheral blood, sampled on day 0 of AZD1222 vaccination. All receptors derive from an adult in good health.

The CDR3, as DNA: TGTGCCAGTAGTATTGGCGGCGACAATGAGCAGTTCTTC. Protein sequence: CASSIGGDNEQFF. The gene calls are TRBV19 and TRBJ2-1; D call uncertain. The ends were cut back, 3 bases at V and 5 bases at J, with 8 bases in the middle. CDR3 length: 13 residues. The germline CDR1 and CDR2 sequences are LNHDA and SQIVND (reference sequence).

The chain is built from TRBV6-1 and TRBJ1-6, with a tentative D call TRBD1 (5 bases). Trimming cost V 4 bases and J 7 bases, with 17 bases left between them. The CDR3 is 16 amino acids. Germline CDR1 is MNHNS and CDR2 is SASEGT. The CDR3 DNA is TGTGCCAGCAGTGCCAAGGCCAGGGCACCCAATTCACCCCTCCACTTT. This encodes CASSAKARAPNSPLHF.

V is TRBV24-1 and J is TRBJ2-2; 12 nucleotides agree with TRBD2. The CDR3 runs to 19 residues. After removal of 4 bases from V and 4 bases from J, the junction contained 12 bases not matched to a gene. The germline CDR1 and CDR2 sequences are KGHDR and SFDVKD. CDR3 in amino acids: CATSERLAGAPGGTGELFF. The CDR3 region has the DNA TGTGCCACCAGTGAGCGACTAGCGGGAGCCCCGGGTGGCACCGGGGAGCTGTTTTTT.

The rearrangement joins TRBV6-5 to TRBJ2-7; possible D gene TRBD2, 5 bases. Trimming took off 0 bases at V and 2 bases at J, with 8 bases between the two ends. This CDR3 has 14 residues. Per the germline V gene, CDR1 is MNHEY and CDR2 is SVGAGI. The CDR3 DNA reads TGTGCCAGCAGTTACTCAGGAGGTACCTACGAGCAGTACTTC. Amino acids: CASSYSGGTYEQYF.

The rearrangement joins TRBV29-1 to TRBJ1-1, with D maybe TRBD1 (5 bases). This CDR3 is 12 amino acids long. V was cut by 5 bases and J by 1 base, with 8 bases left in between. The germline V gene encodes CDR1 SQVTM and CDR2 ANQGSEA. This CDR3 reads CSVRQPNTEAFF. The CDR3 DNA reads TGCAGCGTTCGACAGCCGAACACTGAAGCTTTCTTT.

V gene TRBV27 combines with J gene TRBJ1-4; no clear D gene. Germline assignment: CDR1 MNHEY and CDR2 SMNVEV (reference sequence). V was clipped by 6 bases and J by 5 bases, with 16 bases between them. This CDR3 comprises 15 residues. Here the CDR3 reads CASRPGGPPNEKLFF. The CDR3 DNA is TGTGCCAGCAGACCCGGAGGGCCTCCCAATGAAAAACTGTTTTTT.

V is TRBV6-6 and J is TRBJ1-5, with a tentative D call TRBD1 (5 bases). This CDR3 is built from 13 residues. V was shortened by 9 bases and J by 9 bases, with 18 bases between the two germline ends. Germline V gene data show CDR1 as MNHNY and CDR2 as SVGAGI (reference sequence). CDR3 coding DNA: TGTGCCAGTGCGGTGGGGGTCCAAGGGCCCCAGCATTTT. Its protein is CASAVGVQGPQHF.

The V and J genes are TRBV11-2 and TRBJ2-2; D remains ambiguous. The CDR3 totals 16 residues. Trimming removed 1 base at V and 4 bases at J, with 13 bases between. CDR1 is SGHAT, CDR2 FQNNGV, per germline. CDR3 region: CASSLGTRRVTGELFF. DNA of the CDR3: TGTGCCAGCAGCTTAGGGACCCGAAGGGTCACCGGGGAGCTGTTTTTT.

CDR3 amino acids: CASSQDRAREKLFF. CDR3 nucleotides: TGTGCCAGCAGCCAAGACAGGGCTCGGGAAAAACTGTTTTTT. This chain uses TRBV2 with TRBJ1-4, with 7 nucleotides matching TRBD1. Germline CDR1 SNHLY, CDR2 FYNNEI. The CDR3 loop spans 14 amino acids. Germline trimming cut 6 bases from V and 8 bases from J; bases unmatched to any gene: 9.

The chain is built from TRBV3-1 (or the pseudogene TRBV3-2) and TRBJ2-2; D gene unclear. This CDR3 spans 15 amino acids. CDR1 is LGHDT, CDR2 YNNKEL, per germline (reference sequence). Trimming cost V 0 bases and J 6 bases, with 11 bases left between them. CDR3 DNA: TGTGCCAGCAGCCAAGACCCAAGTGGGCCCGGGGAGCTGTTTTTT. Translation: CASSQDPSGPGELFF.

This clone was seen a handful of times. This chain joins TRBV14 and TRBJ1-2, with D perhaps matching TRBD1 (5 bases). The CDR3 consists of 14 residues. Germline CDR1 reads SGHDN; CDR2 reads FVKESK. V was pared by 4 bases and J by 4 bases, with 13 bases between. CDR3 DNA: TGTGCCAGCAGCCCAATGGCAGGGACCTATGGCTACACCTTC. This gives the protein CASSPMAGTYGYTF.

The genes are TRBV27 and TRBJ2-3; D remains unclear. Germline CDR1 reads MNHEY; CDR2 reads SMNVEV (reference sequence). The CDR3 has 14 amino acids. Trimming stripped 3 bases from V and 0 bases from J, with 7 bases between. The CDR3 region is CASSFRVSTDTQYF. CDR3 DNA sequence: TGTGCCAGCAGTTTTAGGGTTAGCACAGATACGCAGTATTTT.

The chain combines TRBV19 with TRBJ2-3; the match to TRBD1 covers 7 bases. This CDR3 contains 15 residues. Per germline, CDR1 LNHDA and CDR2 SQIVND (reference sequence). V gave up 4 bases and J gave up 2 bases; unmatched junction bases: 6. In nucleotides, the CDR3 is TGTGCCAGTAGTACCGGGACAGAAGCCACAGATACGCAGTATTTT. It yields the protein CASSTGTEATDTQYF.

The V gene is TRBV6-1, the J gene TRBJ1-5; no reliable D call. Germline-derived CDR1 and CDR2 are MNHNS and SASEGT. V lost 2 bases and J 5 bases, leaving 13 bases between the germline ends. The CDR3 totals 15 residues. The CDR3 sequence is CASSEYERSDQPQHF. As DNA, the CDR3 is TGTGCCAGCAGTGAATACGAGAGGAGCGATCAGCCCCAGCATTTT.

This clone was recorded only once. J is TRBJ2-2 and V is TRBV7-8; D possibly matches TRBD1 or TRBD2 (6 bases each). Germline V lookup: CDR1 SGHVS, CDR2 FQNEAQ. The germline V and J ends were trimmed by 5 bases and 2 bases, with 18 bases remaining between them. This CDR3 has 17 residues. DNA of the CDR3: TGTGCCAGCAGCCTCAATGCCAAGGGGGGTAACACCGGGGAGCTGTTTTTT. Amino acid sequence: CASSLNAKGGNTGELFF.

The chain is built from TRBV5-1 and TRBJ2-3; TRBD1 is a possible D gene (5 bases). V was trimmed by 1 base and J by 6 bases, leaving 12 bases between them. This CDR3 has 14 amino acids. Germline CDR1 reads SGHRS; CDR2 reads YFSETQ. The CDR3 DNA reads as TGCGCCAGCAGCTTGTTAGGGGCAGGGGATACGCAGTATTTT. Its translation is CASSLLGAGDTQYF. Full variable domain (outside the CDR3, taken from reference TRBV5-1 and TRBJ2-3): KAGVTQTPRYLIKTRGQQVTLSCSPISGHRSVSWYQQTPGQGLQFLFEYFSETQRNKGNFPGRFSGRQFSNSRSEMNVSTLELGDSALYLCASSLLGAGDTQYFGPGTRLTVL.

The chain combines TRBV7-2 with TRBJ2-1; TRBD2 might be the D (5 bases). Per germline, CDR1 SGHTA and CDR2 FQGNSA. V shed 4 bases and J shed 4 bases, with 14 bases lying between them. CDR3 length: 15 residues. The CDR3 loop is CASSWREGLYNEQFF. CDR3 in DNA: TGTGCCAGCAGCTGGCGAGAGGGCCTTTACAATGAGCAGTTCTTC.